The present TCR beta chain was sequenced within a study of cytomegalovirus exposure and HLA in healthy donors. Findings and limits, study-wide: A missense variant in DCLRE1C was later tied to TCR beta V- and J-gene trimming. Presence/absence analyses assumed roughly uniform sequencing depth across donors, which may not hold. Of the V segments, some could not be distinguished, including TRBV6-2 and TRBV6-3, and were excluded.

J gave up 8 bases and V 5 bases, and 10 bases lay outside the gene matches. The germline CDR1 and CDR2 sequences are SGHTA and FQGNSA. The CDR3 runs 15 residues. Note on this clone: Its antigen is currently unknown.

PCR amplification relied on 60 Vbeta primers (plus 13 Jbeta primers). TCRdb keeps only in-frame clones here, not all; method: immunoSEQ multiplex PCR. Seen here are some 140,000 clones, roughly three quarters observed once, and the top ten hold about 1%. This sequence joins TRBV7-2 and TRBJ1-4; 8 bases map to TRBD1. This TCR was recovered from a man aged 18 to 30 in good health and CMV-seronegative. The specimen sequenced was PBMCs. CDR3 bases: TGTGCCAGCAGCCTCTACCAGGGGGCTAGAGAAAAACTGTTTTTT. Protein: CASSLYQGAREKLFF.